The sequence of this TCR beta chain was determined in a study of blood T cells in healthy people across ages. The V and J ends lost 3 bases and 7 bases, in that order; junction bases with no gene match: 11. The CDR3 spans 16 residues. Germline V lookup: CDR1 LGHDT, CDR2 YNNKEL (reference sequence). The authors ran a second PCR of about 7 to 11 cycles using a sample-barcoded 5' primer and a J-beta primer mix. Unique molecular identifiers of 12 random nucleotides labeled each cDNA. TCRdb used MiXCR to reprocess the 5' RACE reads, holding one entry per CDR3 protein. The data show about 760,000 distinct CDR3 sequences, 20% to 25% seen once. This clonotype is a singleton in its sample. This same sample was also taken into another study, of T cells of mothers and their children. Turning to that study: A few healthy Caucasian mothers and their six children were the donors.

The sequence was collected from a boy younger than 18 in good health. The specimen was blood. This chain joins TRBV3-1 and TRBJ2-5; 10 positions agree with TRBD2. CDR3 amino acids: CASSHTSGERRGTQYF. CDR3 DNA sequence: TGTGCCAGCAGCCACACTAGCGGGGAGCGCCGAGGGACCCAGTACTTC.